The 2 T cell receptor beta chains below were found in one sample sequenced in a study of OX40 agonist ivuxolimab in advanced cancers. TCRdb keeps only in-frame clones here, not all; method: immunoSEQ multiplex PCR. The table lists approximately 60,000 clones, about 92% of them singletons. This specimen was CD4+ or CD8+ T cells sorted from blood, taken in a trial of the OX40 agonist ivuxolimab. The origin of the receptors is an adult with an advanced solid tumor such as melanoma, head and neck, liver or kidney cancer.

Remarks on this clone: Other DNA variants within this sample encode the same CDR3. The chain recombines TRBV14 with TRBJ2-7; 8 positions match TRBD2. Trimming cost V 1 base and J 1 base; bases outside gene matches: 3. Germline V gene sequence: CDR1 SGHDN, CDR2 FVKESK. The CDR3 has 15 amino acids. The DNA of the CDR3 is TGTGCCAGCAGCCAAGTCTCGGGGGGGTCCTACGAGCAGTACTTC. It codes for CASSQVSGGSYEQYF. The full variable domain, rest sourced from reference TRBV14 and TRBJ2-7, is EAGVTQFPSHSVIEKGQTVTLRCDPISGHDNLYWYRRVMGKEIKFLLHFVKESKQDESGMPNNRFLAERTGGTYSTLKVQPAELEDSGVYFCASSQVSGGSYEQYFGPGTRLTVT.

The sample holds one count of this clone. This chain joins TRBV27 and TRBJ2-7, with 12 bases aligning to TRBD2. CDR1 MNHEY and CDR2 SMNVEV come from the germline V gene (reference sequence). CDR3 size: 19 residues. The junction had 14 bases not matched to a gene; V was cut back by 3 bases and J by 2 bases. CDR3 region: CASSFQVPGLAGRAYEQYF. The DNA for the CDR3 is TGTGCCAGCAGTTTTCAGGTCCCGGGACTAGCGGGCCGAGCCTACGAGCAGTACTTC.